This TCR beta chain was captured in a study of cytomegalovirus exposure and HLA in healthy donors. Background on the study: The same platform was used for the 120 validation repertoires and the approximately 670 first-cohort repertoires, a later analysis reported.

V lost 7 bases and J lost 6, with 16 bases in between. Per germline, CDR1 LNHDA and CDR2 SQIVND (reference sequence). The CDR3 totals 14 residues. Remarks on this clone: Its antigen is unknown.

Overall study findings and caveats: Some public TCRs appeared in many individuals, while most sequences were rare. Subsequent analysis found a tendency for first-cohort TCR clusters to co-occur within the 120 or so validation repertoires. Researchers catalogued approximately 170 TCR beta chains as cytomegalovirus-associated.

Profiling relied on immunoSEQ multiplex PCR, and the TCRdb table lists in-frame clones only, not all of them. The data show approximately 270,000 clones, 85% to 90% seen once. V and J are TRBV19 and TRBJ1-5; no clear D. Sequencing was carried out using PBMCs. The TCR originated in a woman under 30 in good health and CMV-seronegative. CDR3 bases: TGTGCCAGTACTCACTCCCCCGGGTTTCAGCCCCAGCATTTT. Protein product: CASTHSPGFQPQHF.